This TCR beta chain was captured in a study of cytomegalovirus exposure and HLA in healthy donors. The germline V and J ends were trimmed by 7 bases and 8 bases, with 14 bases remaining between them. The CDR3 contains 11 residues. Germline values: CDR1 GTSNPN, CDR2 SVGIG (reference sequence). Clones were read by immunoSEQ multiplex PCR, and TCRdb kept only the in-frame ones, dropping some. The sample consists of about 79,000 clones, under 95% of them appearing once. This clone was picked up a small number of times. The rearrangement uses TRBV30 and TRBJ1-2; D is unresolved. Source material: PBMCs. This TCR derives from a woman under 40 in good health and CMV-seronegative. The chain's CDR3 is CAFESPRGYTF. In DNA form, the CDR3 reads TGTGCCTTCGAATCGCCGCGCGGCTACACCTTC.